This paragraph covers one T cell receptor (beta chain) sequence. The record originates from a study of beta chain features in type 1 diabetes. The authors reverse transcribed all of the isolated RNA, so sequencing captured expressed TCRB transcripts. Clones were read by immunoSEQ multiplex PCR, and TCRdb kept only the in-frame ones, dropping some. The data show 900,000 or so clones, roughly 17% seen once. Germline loops: CDR1 SEHNR, CDR2 FQNEAQ (reference sequence). Trimming left V 1 base short and J 0 bases short, with 9 bases between. CDR3 size: 15 residues. The TCR originated in a woman aged 18 to 35 in good health. V is TRBV7-9 and J is TRBJ1-1; D is unclear. The sample taken for sequencing was naive CD4+ T cells from blood. Here the CDR3 DNA reads TGTGCCAGCAGCTTAGTGGGGAGCATGAACACTGAAGCTTTCTTT. Protein: CASSLVGSMNTEAFF.